These 15 T cell receptor beta chains were all obtained from the same sample, sequenced in a study of cytomegalovirus exposure and HLA in healthy donors. The primer mix had 60 Vbeta and 13 Jbeta primers. Method: immunoSEQ multiplex PCR; TCRdb's copy keeps in-frame clones and lacks some. Here the sample spans roughly 150,000 clones, 82% being singletons. Sequencing input: PBMCs. These TCRs come from a male donor in good health and CMV-seronegative.

The chain has TRBV7-9 and TRBJ2-2; the match to TRBD1 covers 7 bases. V shed 5 bases, J shed 4 bases, and the junction held 7 bases outside the gene matches. This CDR3 spans 15 amino acids. The V gene's germline CDR1 is SEHNR and CDR2 FQNEAQ (reference sequence). CDR3 in DNA: TGTGCCAGCAGCCCAAGACAGGGCCGCACCGGGGAGCTGTTTTTT. This sequence encodes CASSPRQGRTGELFF.

The chain is built from TRBV5-4 and TRBJ1-2; a weak D match, TRBD1 (6 bases). In germline, CDR1 is SGHNT, CDR2 YYREEE (reference sequence). CDR3 length: 14 amino acids. Trimming took 1 base from V and 4 from J, leaving 11 bases between them. The CDR3 protein is CASSLTGTAYGYTF. The CDR3 nucleotides read TGTGCCAGCAGCTTGACAGGGACCGCCTATGGCTACACCTTC.

This clone was seen a single time. The V call is TRBV2, the J call TRBJ1-1, with D unclear. The CDR3 loop spans 16 amino acids. The germline V gene has CDR1 SNHLY and CDR2 FYNNEI. V shed 3 bases and J shed 0 bases, with 14 bases lying between them. CDR3 sequence (DNA): TGTGCCAGCAGTGATGGCGGGAGGGAACTGAACACTGAAGCTTTCTTT. It encodes CASSDGGRELNTEAFF.

The J gene is TRBJ2-2, the V gene TRBV6-4; TRBD1 matches at 7 bases. V lost 0 bases, J lost 6 bases, and 4 bases stayed unmatched. Germline lookup yields CDR1 MRHNA and CDR2 SNTAGT. The CDR3 length is 15 residues. The CDR3 reads CASSDSTGKAGELFF. The CDR3 coding sequence is TGTGCCAGCAGTGACTCGACAGGGAAAGCCGGGGAGCTGTTTTTT.

This clone was observed a single time. The chain uses TRBV5-1 and TRBJ2-3; TRBD2 is a possible D gene (5 bases). CDR3 length: 14 amino acids. V was cut by 6 bases and J by 0 bases, with 11 bases left in between. Per germline, CDR1 SGHRS and CDR2 YFSETQ. CDR3 in DNA: TGCGCCAGCATGTCAGCGGTTAGCACAGATACGCAGTATTTT. Residues: CASMSAVSTDTQYF. The complete variable domain, with remaining parts taken from reference TRBV5-1 and TRBJ2-3, reads KAGVTQTPRYLIKTRGQQVTLSCSPISGHRSVSWYQQTPGQGLQFLFEYFSETQRNKGNFPGRFSGRQFSNSRSEMNVSTLELGDSALYLCASMSAVSTDTQYFGPGTRLTVL.

The J gene is TRBJ2-5, the V gene TRBV15, with no clear D. Germline V CDR1 and CDR2: LNHNV, YYDKDF (reference sequence). This CDR3 region has 14 residues. Between the trimmed V and J ends, which lost 3 bases and 1 base, there was a span of 9 bases. The CDR3 DNA is TGTGCCACCAGCAGGAGAGGCCGCCAAGAGACCCAGTACTTC. Translation gives CATSRRGRQETQYF.

The rearrangement uses TRBV25-1 and TRBJ1-4, with TRBD1 as a possible D gene (5 bases). The CDR3 covers 15 residues. Looked up from germline, CDR1 is MGHDK and CDR2 is SYGVNS. V lost 2 bases, J lost 0 bases, and 7 bases lay in between. CDR3: CASSELRATNEKLFF. The CDR3 DNA follows: TGTGCCAGCAGTGAACTCAGGGCAACTAATGAAAAACTGTTTTTT.

V is TRBV7-9 and J is TRBJ2-7; tentatively, D is TRBD2 (6 bases). Germline loops: CDR1 SEHNR, CDR2 FQNEAQ (reference sequence). The CDR3 contains 13 residues. V was shortened by 0 bases and J by 6 bases, with 9 bases between the two germline ends. The CDR3 protein is CASSLALGGEQYF. CDR3 DNA sequence: TGTGCCAGCAGCTTAGCTCTCGGGGGCGAGCAGTACTTC.

The CDR3 sequence: CASRLTPGQKRYSNQPQHF. The CDR3 coding sequence is TGTGCCAGTAGATTAACGCCGGGACAGAAAAGATATAGCAATCAGCCCCAGCATTTT. The V call is TRBV19, the J call TRBJ1-5; 7 bases are shared with TRBD1. This CDR3 comprises 19 residues. V trimming: 6 bases; J trimming: 0 bases; junction bases outside the gene matches: 17. The germline gives CDR1 LNHDA, CDR2 SQIVND (reference sequence). Full variable domain (outside the CDR3, taken from reference TRBV19 and TRBJ1-5): DGGITQSPKYLFRKEGQNVTLSCEQNLNHDAMYWYRQDPGQGLRLIYYSQIVNDFQKGDIAEGYSVSREKKESFPLTVTSAQKNPTAFYLCASRLTPGQKRYSNQPQHFGDGTRLSIL.

The chain carries TRBV7-3 and TRBJ2-2, with 7 bases that match TRBD1. V shed 5 bases and J 1 base; nucleotides not matched to a gene: 4. The germline V gene encodes CDR1 SGHTA and CDR2 FQGTGA. The CDR3 is 15 amino acids. The CDR3 spells CASSRTGVNTGELFF. In nucleotides, the CDR3 is TGTGCCAGCAGCCGAACAGGGGTGAACACCGGGGAGCTGTTTTTT.

This clone was picked up one time. V usage is TRBV6-1 and J usage is TRBJ1-2; TRBD1 might be the D (5 bases). The CDR3 runs to 12 residues. Trimming stripped 5 bases from V and 8 bases from J, with 12 bases between. Germline V gene lookup returns CDR1 MNHNS and CDR2 SASEGT. The DNA of the CDR3 is TGTGCCAGCAGTCCACAGGTGATGGGCTACACCTTC. Protein product: CASSPQVMGYTF.

This sequence joins TRBV5-1 and TRBJ1-2; D remains ambiguous. The germline V gene has CDR1 SGHRS and CDR2 YFSETQ. V was clipped by 3 bases and J by 10 bases, with 10 bases between them. The CDR3 totals 11 residues. This chain's CDR3 is CASSSIGDYTF. CDR3 sequence (DNA): TGCGCCAGCAGCTCCATCGGGGACTACACCTTC. Looking up the rest from reference TRBV5-1 and TRBJ1-2 gives the full variable domain: KAGVTQTPRYLIKTRGQQVTLSCSPISGHRSVSWYQQTPGQGLQFLFEYFSETQRNKGNFPGRFSGRQFSNSRSEMNVSTLELGDSALYLCASSSIGDYTFGSGTRLTVV.

The chain couples TRBV7-8 to TRBJ1-2; 7 bases match TRBD1. After removal of 2 bases from V and 6 bases from J, the junction contained 9 bases not matched to a gene. This CDR3 region has 15 residues. CDR1 is SGHVS and CDR2 is FQNEAQ in the germline V gene. CDR3 nucleotide sequence: TGTGCCAGCAGCTTAACGACAGACAGGGTTCATGGCTACACCTTC. The encoded protein is CASSLTTDRVHGYTF.

This rearrangement joins TRBV5-1 to TRBJ2-1, with unresolved D. The germline V gene has CDR1 SGHRS and CDR2 YFSETQ. There are 17 residues in the CDR3. Deletions cut 1 base from V and 0 bases from J, with 14 bases between. The chain's CDR3 is CASSLYVGGSSYNEQFF. The CDR3 DNA reads TGCGCCAGCAGCTTGTACGTTGGCGGTAGCTCCTACAATGAGCAGTTCTTC.

The genes are TRBV10-1 and TRBJ1-2, with 7 nucleotides matching TRBD1. The germline CDR1 and CDR2 sequences are WNHNN and SYGVQD (reference sequence). V dropped 6 bases and J dropped 8; count of bases not matched to a gene: 6. CDR3 length: 12 residues. The CDR3 is CASSADREGYTF. In DNA, the CDR3 is TGCGCCAGCAGCGCCGACAGGGAGGGCTACACCTTC.